This TCR beta chain was sequenced in a study of CD8 T cells in ankylosing spondylitis. Points from the study as a whole: In ankylosing spondylitis patients, matched synovial fluid reportedly showed significant enrichment of disease-linked clones. Blood of patients with ankylosing spondylitis appeared to be characterized by a TCR beta motif of several highly homologous variants. Some motif variants were previously reported in reactive arthritis synovial fluid and blood.

Quantitative 5'-RACE was performed with molecular barcodes, and it yielded the TCR beta libraries. TCRdb analysed the 5' RACE reads with MiXCR anew, one entry per CDR3 protein. The table lists hundreds of thousands of distinct CDR3 sequences, more than 25% of them singletons. The V gene's germline CDR1 is DFQATT and CDR2 SNEGSKA (reference sequence). The J segment lost 1 base and the V segment lost 5 bases, leaving 7 bases of the junction unmatched. The CDR3 contains 16 residues. This clonotype was found many times. The antigen remains unidentified. This sequence was found in a male donor with ankylosing spondylitis or in good health (not recorded which). V gene TRBV20-1 combines with J gene TRBJ1-5; TRBD1 matches 11 bases. Material for sequencing was blood, either unsorted or a sorted T cell fraction (not recorded which). This CDR3 reads CSAQQGTGGSNQPQHF. The CDR3 DNA reads TGCAGTGCTCAACAGGGGACAGGGGGAAGCAATCAGCCCCAGCATTTT.